These 15 T cell receptor beta chains came from one sample sequenced in a study of CD8 T cells in ankylosing spondylitis. One entry per CDR3 protein, called by TCRdb with MiXCR from the 5' RACE reads. Here the sample spans approximately 150,000 distinct CDR3 sequences, under 45% being singletons. Specimen: synovial fluid, either unsorted or a sorted T cell fraction (not recorded which). These receptors were collected from a male donor with ankylosing spondylitis.

This chain links TRBV10-3 with TRBJ2-3; D remains unclear. Germline V gene sequence: CDR1 ENHRY, CDR2 SYGVKD. Trimming removed 0 bases at V and 6 bases at J, with 10 bases between. The length of the CDR3 is 14 residues. Written as DNA, the CDR3 is TGTGCCATCAGTGAGTCTTTTGATTCCGATACGCAGTATTTT. Translated: CAISESFDSDTQYF.

The genes are TRBV28 and TRBJ2-1; TRBD2 agrees at 9 bases. The V gene end was trimmed by 6 bases and the J gene end by 4 bases; junction bases not matched to a gene: 16. In germline, CDR1 is MDHEN, CDR2 SYDVKM. CDR3 size: 18 residues. The CDR3 DNA sequence: TGTGCCAGCAGCAAGTGGATAGCGGGAGACGGCCTTTACAATGAGCAGTTCTTC. This gives the protein CASSKWIAGDGLYNEQFF.

In this sample, this clonotype turned up a few times. The chain uses TRBV12-3 or TRBV12-4 and TRBJ2-1; either TRBD1 or TRBD2 may supply D (5 bases each). V lost 5 bases and J lost 9, with 17 bases in between. The CDR3 consists of 14 residues. CDR3 amino acids: CASSGTSLYAEQFF. In nucleotides, the CDR3 is TGTGCCAGCAGTGGGACCTCCCTATATGCTGAGCAGTTCTTC.

The chain carries TRBV27 and TRBJ2-7; D may be TRBD1 or TRBD2 (5 bases each). Trimming stripped 8 bases from V and 3 bases from J, with 8 bases between. Germline CDR1 is MNHEY and CDR2 is SMNVEV (reference sequence). This CDR3 is 11 amino acids long. CDR3 bases: TGTGCCAGCGGGGGTGGCTACGAGCAGTACTTC. This gives the protein CASGGGYEQYF.

The CDR3 region is CASSLRRDFNSPLHF. In DNA, the CDR3 is TGTGCCAGCAGCTTAAGGAGGGATTTTAATTCACCCCTCCACTTT. This chain connects TRBV7-3 to TRBJ1-6; unclear D gene. The CDR3 consists of 15 residues. CDR1 SGHTA and CDR2 FQGTGA come from the germline V gene. V was cut by 1 base and J by 6 bases, with 10 bases left in between.

In this sample, this clonotype turned up a few times. The chain joins TRBV7-9 to TRBJ1-4; D remains ambiguous. V dropped 2 bases and J dropped 8 bases, with 18 bases sitting between them. Germline V gives CDR1 SEHNR, CDR2 FQNEAQ (reference sequence). This CDR3 has 16 amino acids. CDR3 sequence reads: CASSLFTRPLEEKLFF. CDR3 nucleotide sequence: TGTGCCAGCAGCTTATTTACTAGACCATTGGAGGAAAAACTGTTTTTT. Filled out from reference TRBV7-9 and TRBJ1-4, the complete variable domain reads DTGVSQNPRHKITKRGQNVTFRCDPISEHNRLYWYRQTLGQGPEFLTYFQNEAQLEKSRLLSDRFSAERPKGSFSTLEIQRTEQGDSAMYLCASSLFTRPLEEKLFFGSGTQLSVL.

There are a few counts of this clonotype. The chain uses TRBV2 and TRBJ1-1; no clear D. With 2 bases removed from V and 5 bases from J, the gap between germline ends came to 12 bases. Germline V gene data show CDR1 as SNHLY and CDR2 as FYNNEI. CDR3 length: 14 amino acids. Here the CDR3 reads CASSESTGFTEAFF. CDR3 coding DNA: TGTGCCAGCAGTGAATCTACTGGGTTTACTGAAGCTTTCTTT.

V is TRBV12-3 or TRBV12-4 and J is TRBJ2-1; D is unclear. Trimming took off 6 bases at V and 8 bases at J, with 23 bases between the two ends. This CDR3 has 16 amino acids. CDR3 in amino acids: CASSPSASALVDEQFF. The CDR3, as DNA: TGTGCCAGCAGCCCCTCTGCTTCGGCCCTTGTGGATGAGCAGTTCTTC.

The chain employs TRBV12-3 or TRBV12-4 and TRBJ1-1; TRBD1 agrees at 8 bases. V lost 1 base and J lost 3; bases outside the gene matches: 7. CDR3 length: 16 residues. The CDR3 DNA is TGTGCCAGCAGTTTAGGGGGGGACAGGAAGGACACTGAAGCTTTCTTT. Amino acid sequence: CASSLGGDRKDTEAFF.

J is TRBJ2-3 and V is TRBV9, with TRBD2 identical over 9 bases. Germline values: CDR1 SGDLS, CDR2 YYNGEE. Trimming cost V 0 bases and J 3 bases; bases outside gene matches: 5. The CDR3 is made up of 16 amino acids. CDR3 amino acids: CASSVGAAGGTDTQYF. In nucleotides, the CDR3 is TGTGCCAGCAGCGTAGGGGCAGCGGGGGGTACAGATACGCAGTATTTT.

V gene TRBV2 combines with J gene TRBJ2-6; the D is unclear. V was pared by 4 bases and J by 0 bases, with 13 bases between. There are 17 residues in the CDR3. Germline CDR1 SNHLY, CDR2 FYNNEI. CDR3 sequence reads: CASSVGGSHSGANVLTF. CDR3 sequence (DNA): TGTGCCAGCAGTGTGGGTGGCAGCCACTCTGGGGCCAACGTCCTGACTTTC. Supplemented by reference TRBV2 and TRBJ2-6, the full variable domain reads EPEVTQTPSHQVTQMGQEVILRCVPISNHLYFYWYRQILGQKVEFLVSFYNNEISEKSEIFDDQFSVERPDGSNFTLKIRSTKLEDSAMYFCASSVGGSHSGANVLTFGAGSRLTVL.

At least ten counts were recorded for this clonotype. The genes are TRBV12-3 or TRBV12-4 and TRBJ1-3; no clear D. Between the trimmed V and J ends, which lost 4 bases and 4 bases, there was a span of 8 bases. The CDR3 totals 13 residues. The CDR3 DNA reads as TGTGCCAGCAGTTCCACAACAGGAAACACCATATATTTT. It yields the protein CASSSTTGNTIYF.

The chain has TRBV19 and TRBJ2-2; 9 positions match TRBD2. Germline lookup yields CDR1 LNHDA and CDR2 SQIVND (reference sequence). The CDR3 covers 14 residues. After removal of 8 bases from V and 9 bases from J, the junction contained 10 bases not matched to a gene. The CDR3 DNA is TGTGCCAGTGCCCCCCTAGCGGGGTGGCGGGAGCTGTTTTTT. Translation: CASAPLAGWRELFF.

This rearrangement joins TRBV4-3 to TRBJ1-6; D remains unclear. Germline CDR1 is LGHNA and CDR2 is YSLEER. This CDR3 comprises 16 residues. Trimming took 0 bases from V and 6 from J, leaving 12 bases between them. CDR3 loop: CASSQDRGEGNSPLHF. CDR3 DNA sequence: TGCGCCAGCAGCCAAGATCGAGGTGAGGGTAATTCACCCCTCCACTTT.

The V call is TRBV7-9, the J call TRBJ2-2, with D hard to call. In germline, CDR1 is SEHNR, CDR2 FQNEAQ (reference sequence). Trimming left V 6 bases short and J 7 bases short, with 9 bases between. This CDR3 is built from 12 residues. This CDR3 is CASSYPLGELFF. CDR3 in DNA: TGTGCCAGCAGTTACCCGCTCGGGGAGCTGTTTTTT.